This T cell receptor beta chain comes out of a study of neoadjuvant nivolumab and ipilimumab in lung cancer (dated by TCRdb to 2018 to 2021). Describing the broader study: In the NEOSTAR trial, nivolumab was administered intravenously at 3 mg/kg on days 1, 15 and 29, and the combination arm also received ipilimumab 1 mg/kg on day 1 only. Of the 45 or so patients with operable NSCLC treated in the trial, approximately 23 were randomized to nivolumab monotherapy and 21 to nivolumab plus ipilimumab. TCR repertoires in pretherapy (baseline) peripheral blood were compared with TCR repertoires in tumors resected at surgery after neoadjuvant immune checkpoint blockade. Matched pretherapy and resected tumor pairs were analyzed for seven patients, of whom four received nivolumab and three received nivolumab plus ipilimumab. The primary endpoint of the trial was the rate of major pathologic response (MPR) in the intention-to-treat population of each study arm. What the authors observed across the whole study: Tumor T-cell richness and clonality rose from pretherapy to surgery in three of three dual-therapy tumors but in only two of four nivolumab-treated tumors. TCR sequencing was performed in a small number of samples. No significant correlation was found between TCR clonality and pathologic tumor regression, and only one major-pathologic-response sample was available for the clonality analysis. Richness in tumors resected after neoadjuvant therapy showed a positive correlation with pretherapy blood TCR richness (Spearman R ~ 0.8). Greater TCR richness and clonality were observed in resected tumors than in tumor-adjacent uninvolved lung, and increases were observed in more dual-therapy-treated tumors.

Reading the label with the study, this specimen's time point is: pretherapy, before neoadjuvant immune checkpoint inhibitors. The samples were obtained from NEOSTAR, a phase 2 randomized trial that tested neoadjuvant nivolumab or nivolumab plus ipilimumab, followed by surgery, in operable NSCLC. The CDR3 goes from the cysteine to the phenylalanine over 14 residues. The only DNA kept is the CDR3, 42 bases in frame from the first base. In the germline V gene, CDR1 corresponds to MNHEY and CDR2 to SVGAGI. V sheds 5 bases and J sheds 2 bases, leaving 12 bases between their ends. Comments on this clone: There is no known antigen for this receptor. The record has no base qualities; no much larger clone is one base away.

Libraries were prepared through the immunoSEQ multiplex PCR assay. Per the original workflow: Repertoires were summarized by richness and clonality, and significantly expanded and contracted clones were identified between pre- and post-therapy samples. The clones in this table, taken by TCRdb from immuneACCESS, are in-frame only. Not every clone is retained; where verified, under half of the shortfall comes from an unresolved V gene, and the cause of the rest is unknown. From that table come the V and J calls and clone size; the DNA was used to work out D and trimming. Present in this sample are 40,000 to 55,000 clones, around 89% of which were seen just once. 3.7% of the sample rests with the top ten.

Source: blood, taken before neoadjuvant nivolumab, alone or with ipilimumab. This sequence uses TRBV6-5 and TRBJ2-5, with an unclear D gene assignment. This sequence originates from an adult with non-small cell lung cancer. Some clones in this sample may be carry-over from other donors' samples. CDR3 reads: CASSLGGAQETQYF. The sequenced DNA is TGTGCCAGCAGTCTAGGCGGAGCGCAAGAGACCCAGTACTTC.